This entry features one TCR beta chain sequence. This specimen comes from a study of blood T cell repertoires in COVID-19. Per the original data handling: Amplification of reference gene primers provided the estimated nucleated cell counts. Produced via immunoSEQ multiplex PCR; TCRdb's table is partial and in-frame only. D and trimming were read from the DNA, whereas the V and J calls and clone size are those reported in that table. The data contain some 150,000 clones, 88% of them seen just once; the ten biggest clones take up more than 1%. The CDR3 is 16 amino acids. Per the germline V gene, CDR1 is SGHNT and CDR2 is YYREEE (reference sequence). Trimming took off 0 bases at V and 8 bases at J, with 18 bases between the two ends.

Sequences were obtained from PBMCs or T cells enriched from blood (not recorded which). The receptor was isolated from a woman between 25 and 40 years old with acute COVID-19. This sequence joins TRBV5-4 and TRBJ2-1, with no clear D. The CDR3 here is CASSLGFGLSSDEQFF. CDR3 in DNA: TGTGCCAGCAGCTTGGGGTTTGGTCTTAGTTCGGATGAGCAGTTCTTC.